One T cell receptor (beta chain) is described in this entry. The data belong to a study of blood T cell repertoires in COVID-19. Germline V gene sequence: CDR1 MNHNY, CDR2 SVGAGI (reference sequence). The CDR3 covers 14 residues. Trimming left V 4 bases short and J 3 bases short, with 12 bases between. Sequencing used immunoSEQ multiplex PCR; TCRdb keeps in-frame clones, though not all of them. The sample carries tens of thousands of clones, 90% recorded once. The sequence was obtained from a human donor in a cohort sampled during active COVID-19. The material sequenced was peripheral blood. The rearrangement joins TRBV6-6 to TRBJ1-1; D remains ambiguous. CDR3 protein: CASSFGMEYTEAFF. Written as DNA, the CDR3 is TGTGCCAGCAGTTTCGGCATGGAGTACACTGAAGCTTTCTTT.